Following are 25 T cell receptor beta chains from one sample sequenced in a study of cytomegalovirus exposure and HLA in healthy donors. The PCR made use of 60 Vbeta and 13 Jbeta primers. Only in-frame clones appear in the TCRdb table, and some are missing; sequencing was by immunoSEQ multiplex PCR. Of 120,000 or so clones in the sample, about 85% were seen once. Sequenced material: PBMCs. Every receptor here comes from a man between 50 and 59 years old in good health and CMV-seronegative.

The gene calls are TRBV7-3 and TRBJ2-2; perhaps TRBD2 as D (6 bases). The V end lost 4 bases, the J end lost 2 bases, and 23 bases lay between the germline ends. Germline V gives CDR1 SGHTA, CDR2 FQGTGA. The CDR3 has 19 residues. The CDR3: CASSSLEIDGRYNTGELFF. The CDR3 region has the DNA TGTGCCAGCAGCTCTTTAGAAATCGACGGGAGATATAACACCGGGGAGCTGTTTTTT.

The V gene is TRBV6-5, the J gene TRBJ2-7; D gene ambiguous. Trimming stripped 5 bases from V and 4 bases from J, with 9 bases between. Germline values: CDR1 MNHEY, CDR2 SVGAGI. The CDR3 contains 12 residues. In nucleotides, the CDR3 is TGTGCCAGCAGTCGAAACAGTTACGAGCAGTACTTC. This gives the protein CASSRNSYEQYF.

This chain links TRBV11-3 with TRBJ2-2; 8 bases line up with TRBD1. V lost 6 bases and J lost 4; bases outside the gene matches: 4. CDR1 and CDR2 (germline): SGHNT, YENEEA. The CDR3 contains 14 residues. CDR3 DNA sequence: TGTGCCAGCAGTTCCGGGACAGGCACCGGGGAGCTGTTTTTT. Protein sequence: CASSSGTGTGELFF.

The V gene is TRBV15, the J gene TRBJ2-1; 7 bases are shared with TRBD2. Germline V gene lookup returns CDR1 LNHNV and CDR2 YYDKDF (reference sequence). CDR3 length: 18 residues. Trimming took 3 bases from V and 1 from J; bases not matched to a gene: 12. CDR3 in amino acids: CATSSTRPGLGSYNEQFF. DNA of the CDR3: TGTGCCACCAGCAGTACCCGACCCGGACTAGGGTCCTACAATGAGCAGTTCTTC.

CDR3 sequence: CASSQDQVRESAYEQYF. CDR3 coding DNA: TGCGCCAGCAGCCAAGATCAGGTGCGGGAGTCCGCCTACGAGCAGTACTTC. J is TRBJ2-7 and V is TRBV4-3, with 7 bases lining up with TRBD2. Germline CDR1 is LGHNA and CDR2 is YSLEER. Germline trimming cut 0 bases from V and 2 bases from J; bases unmatched to any gene: 10. This CDR3 has 17 residues.

The CDR3 region is CASSRTVTGELFF. CDR3 DNA sequence: TGCGCCTCATCTAGGACAGTCACCGGGGAGCTGTTTTTT. V is TRBV10-1 and J is TRBJ2-2; a possible D gene is TRBD1 (6 bases). The CDR3 is 13 amino acids. V lost 11 bases to trimming and J lost 4 bases, with 14 bases between them. CDR1 is WNHNN and CDR2 is SYGVQD in the germline V gene (reference sequence).

The chain combines TRBV7-2 with TRBJ2-5; 7 positions agree with TRBD1. V dropped 3 bases and J dropped 1; count of bases not matched to a gene: 2. The germline CDR1 and CDR2 sequences are SGHTA and FQGNSA. CDR3 length: 14 amino acids. The CDR3 sequence: CASSFGTAQETQYF. The CDR3 DNA reads as TGTGCCAGCAGCTTTGGGACAGCCCAAGAGACCCAGTACTTC.

The chain recombines TRBV28 with TRBJ1-2, with D tentatively TRBD1 (5 bases). V was trimmed by 5 bases and J by 8 bases, leaving 15 bases between them. CDR1 and CDR2 (germline): MDHEN, SYDVKM. The length of the CDR3 is 13 residues. The CDR3 coding sequence is TGTGCCAGCAGTCGCAGGGACTCGAGGGGCTACACCTTC. As protein: CASSRRDSRGYTF.

In its sample, this clone was seen a few times. The chain recombines TRBV7-2 with TRBJ2-5; unclear D gene. CDR1 is SGHTA, CDR2 FQGNSA, per germline. The CDR3 runs 15 residues. Trimming pared 1 base from V and 4 bases from J, leaving 13 bases between. The CDR3 DNA reads TGTGCCAGCAGCTTAGTCGCCGGTTCCGTAGAGACCCAGTACTTC. It is translated as CASSLVAGSVETQYF.

The chain links TRBV29-1 to TRBJ2-7; 7 nucleotides align to TRBD1. The CDR3 runs to 13 residues. V lost 6 bases to trimming and J lost 2 bases; unmatched junction nucleotides: 7. The germline gives CDR1 SQVTM, CDR2 ANQGSEA. In DNA form, the CDR3 reads TGCAGCGTGGCGGACAGGCCCCCCTACGAGCAGTACTTC. Protein sequence: CSVADRPPYEQYF.

This clone has just a few counts. The chain carries TRBV6-6 and TRBJ1-4; TRBD1 matches at 8 bases. Per the germline V gene, CDR1 is MNHNY and CDR2 is SVGAGI (reference sequence). Trimming at V came to 6 bases and at J to 2 bases, leaving 2 bases not matched to a gene. CDR3 length: 14 residues. CDR3 in amino acids: CASSRQGTNEKLFF. CDR3 bases: TGTGCCAGCAGCCGACAGGGGACTAATGAAAAACTGTTTTTT.

The V and J genes are TRBV4-1 and TRBJ2-7; D is perhaps TRBD2 (5 bases). The CDR3 loop spans 14 amino acids. Germline CDR1 and CDR2: MGHRA and YSYEKL. V lost 1 base and J 2 bases, leaving 9 bases between the germline ends. The CDR3 is CASSQGVGTYEQYF. CDR3 nucleotides: TGCGCCAGCAGCCAAGGGGTCGGGACCTACGAGCAGTACTTC.

V gene TRBV9 combines with J gene TRBJ2-3, with 10 bases matching TRBD1. This CDR3 has 14 amino acids. J gave up 4 bases and V 4 bases, and 3 bases lay outside the gene matches. Per germline, CDR1 SGDLS and CDR2 YYNGEE. CDR3: CASSTGTGADTQYF. CDR3 bases: TGTGCCAGCAGCACCGGGACAGGGGCAGATACGCAGTATTTT.

The chain carries TRBV9 and TRBJ2-1; 8 bases line up with TRBD2. The CDR3 has 17 amino acids. V lost 0 bases, J lost 0 bases, and 5 bases stayed unmatched. Germline CDR1 is SGDLS and CDR2 is YYNGEE. CDR3: CASSVVSSGGSYNEQFF. CDR3 coding DNA: TGTGCCAGCAGCGTAGTATCCAGCGGGGGCTCCTACAATGAGCAGTTCTTC.

The chain uses TRBV7-2 and TRBJ2-3; 13 bases fit TRBD2. The germline V gene has CDR1 SGHTA and CDR2 FQGNSA. The CDR3 runs 16 residues. Unmatched junction bases numbered 2, after V lost 4 bases and J lost 1 base. CDR3 DNA: TGTGCCAGCAGCTCCGGACTAGCGGGGGGCACAGATACGCAGTATTTT. The encoded protein is CASSSGLAGGTDTQYF.

V usage is TRBV9 and J usage is TRBJ1-2; the match to TRBD1 covers 9 bases. The V and J ends lost 1 base and 8 bases, in that order; junction bases with no gene match: 15. Per germline, CDR1 SGDLS and CDR2 YYNGEE. The CDR3 loop spans 17 amino acids. The CDR3 region has the DNA TGTGCCAGCAGCGTAAACTCCCGGGGACAGGGTCTGGGCGGCTACACCTTC. It yields the protein CASSVNSRGQGLGGYTF.

In this sample, this clone turned up a few times. The genes are TRBV9 and TRBJ2-7; D is uncertain. Trimming stripped 0 bases from V and 1 base from J, with 11 bases between. The germline CDR1 and CDR2 sequences are SGDLS and YYNGEE. This CDR3 region has 15 residues. CDR3 bases: TGTGCCAGCAGCGTAGGAGGTCAGCCGTCCTACGAGCAGTACTTC. Its translation is CASSVGGQPSYEQYF.

The V gene is TRBV19, the J gene TRBJ1-4; weak D call: TRBD1 (5 bases). V was cut by 8 bases and J by 4 bases, with 11 bases left in between. CDR3 length: 13 residues. Per the germline V gene, CDR1 is LNHDA and CDR2 is SQIVND (reference sequence). This chain's CDR3 is CASVTGINEKLFF. The CDR3 DNA sequence: TGTGCCAGTGTTACAGGAATTAATGAAAAACTGTTTTTT.

CDR3 DNA: TGTGCCAGCAGGACAGGTAGCGGGAGTCGTGGCGAGCAGTACTTC. Amino acid sequence: CASRTGSGSRGEQYF. The rearrangement links TRBV6-1 to TRBJ2-5; 9 nucleotides match TRBD2. TRBJ2-7 matches the DNA end more closely, so the J call is doubtful. The germline CDR1 and CDR2 sequences are MNHNS and SASEGT. This CDR3 contains 15 residues.

A few counts support this clone. The rearrangement joins TRBV2 to TRBJ2-3, with D possibly TRBD1 on 5 matching bases. CDR1 is SNHLY, CDR2 FYNNEI, per germline. The CDR3 loop spans 16 amino acids. Trimming took 6 bases from V and 0 from J, leaving 16 bases between them. For the CDR3, the DNA is TGTGCCAGCAGACCGCGACGACAGACTAGCACAGATACGCAGTATTTT. Protein sequence: CASRPRRQTSTDTQYF.

The chain carries TRBV19 and TRBJ1-4; no definite D call. Per germline, CDR1 LNHDA and CDR2 SQIVND (reference sequence). The CDR3 totals 17 residues. Trimming cost V 4 bases and J 4 bases, with 19 bases left between them. The chain's CDR3 is CASSKGPPVTINEKLFF. CDR3 nucleotides: TGTGCCAGTAGTAAAGGTCCCCCTGTGACAATTAATGAAAAACTGTTTTTT.

This clone was observed a handful of times. The CDR3: CASPPGGLRNTEAFF. Written as DNA, the CDR3 is TGTGCCAGTCCCCCCGGGGGGCTACGGAACACTGAAGCTTTCTTT. V gene TRBV28 combines with J gene TRBJ1-1, with D possibly TRBD1 on 6 matching bases. Trimming took off 9 bases at V and 1 base at J, with 18 bases between the two ends. Per germline, CDR1 MDHEN and CDR2 SYDVKM. The CDR3 spans 15 residues.

With regard to this clone: At one end, the junction sequence differs from germline, possibly due to a read error. The chain employs TRBV7-9 and TRBJ2-7, with TRBD1 matching 9 bases. The CDR3 has 16 amino acids. The V gene's germline CDR1 is SEHNR and CDR2 FQNEAQ (reference sequence). CDR3 bases: TGTTCCAGCAGCGTCAGTCCGGGACAGGGCGTCGACGAGCAGTACTTC. Translation: CSSSVSPGQGVDEQYF.

The chain combines TRBV4-3 with TRBJ2-2; 8 nucleotides match TRBD2. This CDR3 is 15 amino acids long. The junction had 1 base not matched to a gene; V was cut back by 1 base and J by 3 bases. Germline V lookup: CDR1 LGHNA, CDR2 YSLEER. The CDR3 spells CASSQGGGYTGELFF. The CDR3 DNA reads TGCGCCAGCAGCCAAGGCGGGGGGTACACCGGGGAGCTGTTTTTT.

This clone was observed a few times. The chain employs TRBV5-6 and TRBJ2-7; maybe TRBD1 (6 bases). V lost 1 base and J 4 bases, leaving 9 bases between the germline ends. Germline V gives CDR1 SGHDT, CDR2 YYEEEE. The length of the CDR3 is 13 residues. CDR3 nucleotide sequence: TGTGCCAGCAGCTTGTCAGGGGCTTACGAGCAGTACTTC. Its translation: CASSLSGAYEQYF.